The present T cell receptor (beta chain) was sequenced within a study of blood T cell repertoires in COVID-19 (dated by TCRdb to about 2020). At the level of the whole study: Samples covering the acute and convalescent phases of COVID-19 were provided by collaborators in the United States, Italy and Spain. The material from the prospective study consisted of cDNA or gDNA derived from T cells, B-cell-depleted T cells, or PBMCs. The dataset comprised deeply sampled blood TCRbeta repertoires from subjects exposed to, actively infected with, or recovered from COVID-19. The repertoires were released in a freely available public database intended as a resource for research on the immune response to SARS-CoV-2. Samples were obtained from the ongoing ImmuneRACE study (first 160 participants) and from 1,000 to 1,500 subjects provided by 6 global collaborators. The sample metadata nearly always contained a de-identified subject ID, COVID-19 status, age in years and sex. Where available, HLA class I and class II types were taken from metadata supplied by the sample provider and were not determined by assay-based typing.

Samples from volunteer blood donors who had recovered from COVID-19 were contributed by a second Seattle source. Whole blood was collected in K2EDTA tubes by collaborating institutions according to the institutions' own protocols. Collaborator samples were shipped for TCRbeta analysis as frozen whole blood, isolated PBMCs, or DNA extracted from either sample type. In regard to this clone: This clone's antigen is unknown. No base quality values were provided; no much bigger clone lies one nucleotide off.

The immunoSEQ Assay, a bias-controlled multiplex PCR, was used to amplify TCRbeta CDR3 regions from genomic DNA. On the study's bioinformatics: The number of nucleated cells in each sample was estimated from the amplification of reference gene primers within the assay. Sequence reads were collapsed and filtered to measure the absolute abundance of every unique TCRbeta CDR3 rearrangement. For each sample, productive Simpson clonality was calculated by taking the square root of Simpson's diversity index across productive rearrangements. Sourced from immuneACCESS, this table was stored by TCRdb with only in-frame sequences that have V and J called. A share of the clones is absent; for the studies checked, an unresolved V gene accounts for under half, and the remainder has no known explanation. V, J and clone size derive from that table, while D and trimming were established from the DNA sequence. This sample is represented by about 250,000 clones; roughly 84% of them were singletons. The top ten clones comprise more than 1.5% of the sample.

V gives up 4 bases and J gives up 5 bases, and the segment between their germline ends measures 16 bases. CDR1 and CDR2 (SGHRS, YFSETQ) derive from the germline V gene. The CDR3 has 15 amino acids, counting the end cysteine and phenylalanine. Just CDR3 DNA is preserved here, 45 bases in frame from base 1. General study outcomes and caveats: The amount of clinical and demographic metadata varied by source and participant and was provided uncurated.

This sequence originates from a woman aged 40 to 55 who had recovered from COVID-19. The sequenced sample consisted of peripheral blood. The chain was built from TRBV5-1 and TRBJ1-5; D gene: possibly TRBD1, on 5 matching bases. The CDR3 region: CASSLTGDPHQPQHF. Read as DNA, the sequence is TGCGCCAGCAGCCTCACGGGGGATCCGCATCAGCCCCAGCATTTT.